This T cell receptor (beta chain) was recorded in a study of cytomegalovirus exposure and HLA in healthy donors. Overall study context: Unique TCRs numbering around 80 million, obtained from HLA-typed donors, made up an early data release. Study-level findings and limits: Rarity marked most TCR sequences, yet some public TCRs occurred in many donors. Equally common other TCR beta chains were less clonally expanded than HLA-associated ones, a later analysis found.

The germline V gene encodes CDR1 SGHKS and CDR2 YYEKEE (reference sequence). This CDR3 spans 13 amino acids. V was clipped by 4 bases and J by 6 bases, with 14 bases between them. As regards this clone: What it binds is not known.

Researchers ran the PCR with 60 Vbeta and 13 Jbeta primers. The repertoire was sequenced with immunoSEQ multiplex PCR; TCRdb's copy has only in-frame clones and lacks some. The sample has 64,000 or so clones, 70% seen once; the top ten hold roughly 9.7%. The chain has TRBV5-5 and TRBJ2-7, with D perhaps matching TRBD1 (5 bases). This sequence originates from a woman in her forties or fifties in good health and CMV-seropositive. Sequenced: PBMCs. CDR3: CASSVAGFVEQYF. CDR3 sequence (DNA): TGTGCCAGCAGCGTAGCAGGGTTTGTCGAGCAGTACTTC.